The next 19 T cell receptor beta chains were all read from a single sample in a study of OX40 agonist ivuxolimab in advanced cancers. Here immunoSEQ multiplex PCR was the method, and the copy in TCRdb shows in-frame clones only, minus some. This repertoire shows about 98,000 clones, approximately 93% found once; its top ten account for 0.26%. The source was CD4+ or CD8+ T cells sorted from blood, collected in a trial of the OX40 agonist ivuxolimab. The source of these receptors is an adult with an advanced solid tumor such as melanoma, head and neck, liver or kidney cancer.

The genes are TRBV28 and TRBJ1-5; 8 nucleotides align to TRBD1. V lost 5 bases, J lost 5 bases, and 8 bases stayed unmatched. The CDR3 sequence is 15 residues long. Germline V lookup: CDR1 MDHEN, CDR2 SYDVKM. As DNA, the CDR3 is TGTGCCAGCAGTCCCCGTGACAGGGGATATCAGCCCCAGCATTTT. Translation: CASSPRDRGYQPQHF.

The V call is TRBV7-2, the J call TRBJ1-3; a weak D match, TRBD1 (5 bases). Germline V gene sequence: CDR1 SGHTA, CDR2 FQGNSA. V gave up 3 bases and J gave up 4 bases, with 10 bases separating them. This CDR3 is built from 14 residues. CDR3 amino acids: CASSFHRSGNTIYF. In DNA form, the CDR3 reads TGTGCCAGCAGCTTTCACAGGTCCGGAAACACCATATATTTT.

The rearrangement joins TRBV18 to TRBJ2-7, with 7 positions matching TRBD2. CDR1 KGHSH and CDR2 LQKENI come from the germline V gene. CDR3 size: 11 residues. J gave up 0 bases and V 11 bases, and 1 base lay outside the gene matches. The chain's CDR3 is CACGSSYEQYF. CDR3 bases: TGTGCCTGCGGGAGCTCCTACGAGCAGTACTTC.

The chain links TRBV5-4 to TRBJ1-2; 8 bases are a match to TRBD1. V was pared by 4 bases and J by 3 bases, with 8 bases of the junction left unmatched. The germline CDR1 and CDR2 sequences are SGHNT and YYREEE (reference sequence). The CDR3 is 15 residues long. The CDR3 loop reads CASSTSDRGHYGYTF. Written as DNA, the CDR3 is TGTGCCAGCAGCACCTCCGACAGGGGCCACTATGGCTACACCTTC.

CDR3 bases: TGTGCCAGCAGTTGGACTCAACAGGGATATGGCTACACCTTC. Residues: CASSWTQQGYGYTF. The chain is built from TRBV28 and TRBJ1-2; D might be TRBD1 (6 bases). The CDR3 is made up of 14 amino acids. CDR1 is MDHEN and CDR2 is SYDVKM in the germline V gene. V lost 4 bases and J lost 5, with 14 bases in between.

The rearrangement links TRBV5-1 to TRBJ2-1; 9 bases match TRBD2. The CDR3 has 15 residues. V dropped 0 bases and J dropped 4; count of bases not matched to a gene: 2. Germline V gene lookup returns CDR1 SGHRS and CDR2 YFSETQ. The CDR3 DNA is TGCGCCAGCAGCTTGGTTAGCGGGAGATACAATGAGCAGTTCTTC. Its protein product is CASSLVSGRYNEQFF.

The chain links TRBV5-1 to TRBJ2-3, with TRBD1 as a possible D gene (6 bases). The CDR3 sequence is 15 residues long. V lost 1 base to trimming and J lost 3 bases, with 12 bases between them. Germline V gene sequence: CDR1 SGHRS, CDR2 YFSETQ. As DNA, the CDR3 is TGCGCCAGCAGCTTGTCCGCCAGGGGAACAGATACGCAGTATTTT. Its translation: CASSLSARGTDTQYF.

The V gene is TRBV25-1, the J gene TRBJ1-5, with D uncertain. V lost 2 bases and J lost 7, with 9 bases in between. The CDR3 is made up of 13 amino acids. The V gene's germline CDR1 is MGHDK and CDR2 SYGVNS. CDR3 in amino acids: CASSERVGQPQHF. As DNA, the CDR3 is TGTGCCAGCAGTGAACGCGTGGGCCAGCCCCAGCATTTT.

The chain uses TRBV6-5 and TRBJ1-6; D remains unclear. The V gene's germline CDR1 is MNHEY and CDR2 SVGAGI. The ends were cut back, 2 bases at V and 7 bases at J, with 6 bases in the middle. This CDR3 region has 13 residues. The CDR3 is CASSYGQNSPLHF. The CDR3 nucleotides are TGTGCCAGCAGTTACGGTCAGAATTCACCCCTCCACTTT.

The rearrangement joins TRBV5-6 to TRBJ1-5; 7 positions match TRBD1. The V and J ends lost 2 bases and 0 bases, in that order; junction bases with no gene match: 2. Germline V CDR1 and CDR2: SGHDT, YYEEEE. This CDR3 has 15 amino acids. The CDR3 region has the DNA TGTGCCAGCAGCTTAGGGGGCCATAGCAATCAGCCCCAGCATTTT. Protein sequence: CASSLGGHSNQPQHF.

The table lists this clone with a count of one. The chain carries TRBV19 and TRBJ1-5; TRBD1 aligns across 9 bases. The CDR3 contains 14 residues. Trimming cost V 7 bases and J 5 bases; bases outside gene matches: 6. The germline V gene has CDR1 LNHDA and CDR2 SQIVND (reference sequence). CDR3 in DNA: TGTGCCAGTACACCGGGACAGGGCTATCAGCCCCAGCATTTT. Its translation: CASTPGQGYQPQHF.

J is TRBJ1-4 and V is TRBV4-3, with 8 bases lining up with TRBD1. CDR3 length equals 16 residues. Trimming cost V 4 bases and J 0 bases; bases outside gene matches: 4. Germline V CDR1 and CDR2: LGHNA, YSLEER. CDR3 DNA: TGCGCCAGCAGCCGGACGACAGGGGCAACTAATGAAAAACTGTTTTTT. Amino acids: CASSRTTGATNEKLFF.

The chain's CDR3 is CASSLTTARNSPLHF. In DNA form, the CDR3 reads TGTGCCAGCAGCTTAACGACAGCTCGGAATTCACCCCTCCACTTT. This rearrangement joins TRBV7-3 to TRBJ1-6; D possibly corresponds to TRBD1 (5 bases). The CDR3 runs to 15 residues. Germline CDR1 is SGHTA and CDR2 is FQGTGA. V lost 0 bases and J lost 7, with 10 bases in between.

This chain uses TRBV12-5 with TRBJ2-1; the match to TRBD2 covers 16 bases. The CDR3 is 17 amino acids. Unmatched junction bases numbered 6, after V lost 6 bases and J lost 4 bases. Germline V gene data show CDR1 as LGHNT and CDR2 as FRNRAP. The CDR3 bases are TGTGCTAGTGGCACAGGGACTAGCGGGAGGGAATACAATGAGCAGTTCTTC. Translated, it gives CASGTGTSGREYNEQFF.

This rearrangement joins TRBV10-1 to TRBJ2-3, with TRBD2 identical over 10 bases. Looked up from germline, CDR1 is WNHNN and CDR2 is SYGVQD (reference sequence). The CDR3 length is 16 residues. With V trimmed by 0 bases and J by 5 bases, 5 bases remained unmatched. The CDR3 region has the DNA TGCGCCAGCAGTGAGTCCAGCGGGGGGGTTGGAGATACGCAGTATTTT. Its protein product is CASSESSGGVGDTQYF.

The CDR3 protein is CASRVAPENTEAFF. The CDR3 DNA reads TGTGCCAGCCGCGTGGCCCCAGAGAACACTGAAGCTTTCTTT. This chain connects TRBV2 to TRBJ1-1; D remains ambiguous. Trimming pared 8 bases from V and 1 base from J, leaving 14 bases between. Germline values: CDR1 SNHLY, CDR2 FYNNEI. The CDR3 extends over 14 amino acids.

J is TRBJ1-4 and V is TRBV4-1, with D perhaps TRBD1 (5 bases). Looked up from germline, CDR1 is MGHRA and CDR2 is YSYEKL. The CDR3 has 15 residues. The V and J ends lost 4 bases and 3 bases respectively, with 12 bases between them. This CDR3 reads CASSRQHEANEKLFF. The CDR3 DNA is TGCGCCAGCAGCCGACAGCATGAGGCTAATGAAAAACTGTTTTTT.

This clone was recorded only once. J is TRBJ2-7 and V is TRBV11-1; D gene unclear. The CDR3 is made up of 11 amino acids. The germline V gene has CDR1 SGHAT and CDR2 FQDESV (reference sequence). V was trimmed by 5 bases and J by 7 bases, leaving 9 bases between them. The DNA of the CDR3 is TGTGCCAGCAGCGCCACTGGGGAGCAGTACTTC. It specifies CASSATGEQYF. The entire variable domain, with the rest obtained from reference TRBV11-1 and TRBJ2-7, is as follows: EAEVAQSPRYKITEKSQAVAFWCDPISGHATLYWYRQILGQGPELLVQFQDESVVDDSQLPKDRFSAERLKGVDSTLKIQPAELGDSAMYLCASSATGEQYFGPGTRLTVT.

A single count supports this clone. The chain carries TRBV7-2 and TRBJ1-5; D gene ambiguous. This CDR3 has 14 amino acids. The germline gives CDR1 SGHTA, CDR2 FQGNSA. Deletions cut 4 bases from V and 2 bases from J, with 9 bases between. The CDR3 loop is CASSYPGGNQPQHF. For the CDR3, the DNA is TGTGCCAGCAGCTACCCCGGAGGCAATCAGCCCCAGCATTTT.